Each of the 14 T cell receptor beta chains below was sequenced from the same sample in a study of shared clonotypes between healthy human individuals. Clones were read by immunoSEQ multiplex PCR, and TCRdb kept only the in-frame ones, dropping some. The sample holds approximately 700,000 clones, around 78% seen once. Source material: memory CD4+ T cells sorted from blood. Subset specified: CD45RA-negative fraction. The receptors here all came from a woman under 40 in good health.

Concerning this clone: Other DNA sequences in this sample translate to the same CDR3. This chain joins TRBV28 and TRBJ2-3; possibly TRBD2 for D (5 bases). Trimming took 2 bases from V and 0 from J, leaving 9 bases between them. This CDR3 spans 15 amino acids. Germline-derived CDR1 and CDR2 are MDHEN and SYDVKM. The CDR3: CASSLTSGSTDTQYF. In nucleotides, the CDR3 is TGTGCCAGCAGTTTAACGAGCGGTAGCACAGATACGCAGTATTTT.

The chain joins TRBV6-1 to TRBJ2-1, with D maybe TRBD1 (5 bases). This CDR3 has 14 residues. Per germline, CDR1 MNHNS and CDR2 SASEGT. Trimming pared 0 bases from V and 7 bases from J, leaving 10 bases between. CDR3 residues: CASSEASGSNEQFF. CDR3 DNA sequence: TGTGCCAGCAGTGAAGCATCAGGGTCTAATGAGCAGTTCTTC.

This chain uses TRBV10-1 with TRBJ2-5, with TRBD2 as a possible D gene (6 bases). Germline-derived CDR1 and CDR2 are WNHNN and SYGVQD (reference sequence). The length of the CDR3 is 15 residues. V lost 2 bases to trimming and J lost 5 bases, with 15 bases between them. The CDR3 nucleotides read TGCGCCAGCAGTGAGGGCGGAGGAGGAGGGGAGACCCAGTACTTC. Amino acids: CASSEGGGGGETQYF.

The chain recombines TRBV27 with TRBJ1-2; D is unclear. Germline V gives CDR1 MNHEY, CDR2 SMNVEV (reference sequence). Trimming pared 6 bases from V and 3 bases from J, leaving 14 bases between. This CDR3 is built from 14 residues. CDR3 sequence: CASSLGVEDYGYTF. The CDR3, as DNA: TGTGCCAGCAGCCTTGGGGTTGAGGACTATGGCTACACCTTC.

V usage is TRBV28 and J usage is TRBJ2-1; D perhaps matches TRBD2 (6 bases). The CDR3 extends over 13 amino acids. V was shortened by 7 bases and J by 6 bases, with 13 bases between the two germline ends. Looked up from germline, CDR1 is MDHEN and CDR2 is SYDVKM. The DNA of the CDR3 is TGTGCCAGCATAAGGCGGGGATCCAATGAGCAGTTCTTC. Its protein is CASIRRGSNEQFF. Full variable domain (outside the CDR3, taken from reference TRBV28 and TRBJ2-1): DVKVTQSSRYLVKRTGEKVFLECVQDMDHENMFWYRQDPGLGLRLIYFSYDVKMKEKGDIPEGYSVSREKKERFSLILESASTNQTSMYLCASIRRGSNEQFFGPGTRLTVL.

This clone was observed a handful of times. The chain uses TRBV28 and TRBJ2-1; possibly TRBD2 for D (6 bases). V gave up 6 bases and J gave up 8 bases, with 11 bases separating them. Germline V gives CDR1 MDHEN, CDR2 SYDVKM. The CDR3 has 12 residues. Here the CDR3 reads CASSRTNYEQFF. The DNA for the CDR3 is TGTGCCAGCAGCCGGACTAACTATGAGCAGTTCTTC.

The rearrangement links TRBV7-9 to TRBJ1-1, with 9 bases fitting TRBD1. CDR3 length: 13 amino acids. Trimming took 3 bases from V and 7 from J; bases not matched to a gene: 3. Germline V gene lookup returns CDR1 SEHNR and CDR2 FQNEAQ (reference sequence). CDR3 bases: TGTGCCAGCAGCTTCGGACAGGGGTTTGAAGCTTTCTTT. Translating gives CASSFGQGFEAFF.

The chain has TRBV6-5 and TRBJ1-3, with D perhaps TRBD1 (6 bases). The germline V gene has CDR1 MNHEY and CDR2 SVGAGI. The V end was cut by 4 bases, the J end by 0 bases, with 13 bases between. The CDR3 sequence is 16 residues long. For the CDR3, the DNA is TGTGCCAGCAGTTCGGGGGGGACAATCTCTGGAAACACCATATATTTT. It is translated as CASSSGGTISGNTIYF.

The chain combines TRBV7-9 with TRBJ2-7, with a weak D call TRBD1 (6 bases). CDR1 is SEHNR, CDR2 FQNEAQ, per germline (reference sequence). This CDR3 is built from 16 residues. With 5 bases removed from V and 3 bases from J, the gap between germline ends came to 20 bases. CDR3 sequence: CASSLPPTGIGYEQYF. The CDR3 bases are TGTGCCAGCAGCCTACCGCCTACAGGGATTGGCTACGAGCAGTACTTC.

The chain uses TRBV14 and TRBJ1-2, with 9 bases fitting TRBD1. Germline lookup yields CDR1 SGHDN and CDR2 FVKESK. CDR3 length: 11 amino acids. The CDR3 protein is CVSGTGLGYTF. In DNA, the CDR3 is TGTGTCTCCGGGACAGGGCTAGGCTACACCTTC.

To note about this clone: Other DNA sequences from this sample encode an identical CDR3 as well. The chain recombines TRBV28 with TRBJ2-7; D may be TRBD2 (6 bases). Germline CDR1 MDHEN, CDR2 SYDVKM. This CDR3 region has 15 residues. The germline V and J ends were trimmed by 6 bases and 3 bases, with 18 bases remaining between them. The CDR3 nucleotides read TGTGCCAGCAGCCTAGGGGCGGGATTGGGCTACGAGCAGTACTTC. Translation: CASSLGAGLGYEQYF. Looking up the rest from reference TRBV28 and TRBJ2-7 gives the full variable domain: DVKVTQSSRYLVKRTGEKVFLECVQDMDHENMFWYRQDPGLGLRLIYFSYDVKMKEKGDIPEGYSVSREKKERFSLILESASTNQTSMYLCASSLGAGLGYEQYFGPGTRLTVT.

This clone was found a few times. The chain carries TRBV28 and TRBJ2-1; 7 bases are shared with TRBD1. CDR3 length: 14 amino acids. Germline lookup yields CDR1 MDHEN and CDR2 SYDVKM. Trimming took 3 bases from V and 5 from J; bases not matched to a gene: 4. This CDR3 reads CASSLYRGNNEQFF. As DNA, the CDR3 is TGTGCCAGCAGTTTGTACAGGGGAAACAATGAGCAGTTCTTC.

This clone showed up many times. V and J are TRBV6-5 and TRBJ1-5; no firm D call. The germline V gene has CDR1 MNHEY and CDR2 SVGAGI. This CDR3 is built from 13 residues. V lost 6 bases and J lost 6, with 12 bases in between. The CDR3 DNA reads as TGTGCCAGCAGCCGATCAGATGCTCAGCCCCAGCATTTT. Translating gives CASSRSDAQPQHF.

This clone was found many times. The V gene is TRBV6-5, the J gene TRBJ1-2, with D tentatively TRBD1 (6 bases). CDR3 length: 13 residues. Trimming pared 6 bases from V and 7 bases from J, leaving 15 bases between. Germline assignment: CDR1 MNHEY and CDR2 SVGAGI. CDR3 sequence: CASRLQGSGGYTF. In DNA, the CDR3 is TGTGCCAGCAGGCTACAGGGAAGCGGTGGCTACACCTTC.